The entry that follows covers one TCR beta chain sequence. These data originate in a study of blood T cell repertoires in COVID-19. About the study: The United States, Italy and Spain were the sources of the acute and convalescent COVID-19 samples. T cells, B-cell-depleted T cells, or PBMCs provided the cDNA or gDNA that served as material.

Per the study methods: Amplifying reference gene primers gave estimates of nucleated cell counts. Repertoires were generated with immunoSEQ multiplex PCR, while TCRdb's copy carries only in-frame clones and drops some. V, J and clone size are those of that table, while D and trimming were read from the DNA. This table has 93,000 or so clones, around 89% appearing once. The CDR3 loop spans 20 amino acids. Sequencing was performed on peripheral blood. The TCR comes from a woman aged 55-69 years with acute or convalescent COVID-19. This sequence joins TRBV21-1 and TRBJ2-2; the table assigns TRBD2, which was not confirmed against the DNA. TRBV21-1 is annotated as a pseudogene. CDR3 loop: CASSIFASQGLDSNTGELFF. As DNA, the CDR3 is TGTGCCAGCAGCATCTTCGCTTCCCAGGGACTAGACTCGAACACCGGGGAGCTGTTTTTT.